Below are 17 T cell receptor beta chains sequenced from a single sample in a study of cytomegalovirus exposure and HLA in healthy donors. The PCR had 60 Vbeta and 13 Jbeta primers. The protocol was immunoSEQ multiplex PCR, while the TCRdb copy is restricted to in-frame clones and leaves out a portion. The data show just over 150,000 clones, less than 85% seen once. Input material: PBMCs. Receptor source: a woman aged 50 to 65 in good health and CMV-seropositive.

J is TRBJ2-7 and V is TRBV6-1, with TRBD2 matching over 11 bases. The CDR3 runs to 15 residues. Germline CDR1 reads MNHNS; CDR2 reads SASEGT. V lost 7 bases to trimming and J lost 1 base; unmatched junction nucleotides: 6. The CDR3: CASTSGGLGSYEQYF. The CDR3, as DNA: TGTGCCAGCACTAGCGGGGGGCTGGGTTCCTACGAGCAGTACTTC.

This clone was detected only a few times. The chain is built from TRBV6-5 and TRBJ2-2; D gene uncertain. The CDR3 spans 15 residues. Germline CDR1 reads MNHEY; CDR2 reads SVGAGI. V was trimmed by 2 bases and J by 1 base, leaving 8 bases between them. In DNA, the CDR3 is TGTGCCAGCAGTTACGGGCAACAGAACACCGGGGAGCTGTTTTTT. Its protein product is CASSYGQQNTGELFF.

The rearrangement joins TRBV5-1 to TRBJ1-2; D is possibly TRBD1 (5 bases). The germline gives CDR1 SGHRS, CDR2 YFSETQ. Deletions cut 0 bases from V and 7 bases from J, with 13 bases between. This CDR3 has 14 residues. CDR3 nucleotide sequence: TGCGCCAGCAGCTTGGAAGGGGAAAGGGGTGGCTACACCTTC. Encoded protein: CASSLEGERGGYTF.

The V gene is TRBV29-1, the J gene TRBJ1-4, with D possibly TRBD1 on 6 matching bases. The V gene lost 5 bases and the J gene lost 7 bases, with 11 bases spanning the gap. This CDR3 contains 12 residues. Germline loops: CDR1 SQVTM, CDR2 ANQGSEA. DNA for the CDR3: TGCAGCGTTTGGGGGGGCGGTGAAAAACTGTTTTTT. Encoded protein: CSVWGGGEKLFF.

The rearrangement joins TRBV7-6 to TRBJ2-1, with 10 bases fitting TRBD1. The length of the CDR3 is 15 residues. Germline V lookup: CDR1 SGHVS, CDR2 FNYEAQ. After removal of 8 bases from V and 5 bases from J, the junction contained 9 bases not matched to a gene. The CDR3 here is CASGTGTGVNNEQFF. CDR3 in DNA: TGTGCCAGCGGCACCGGGACAGGGGTCAACAATGAGCAGTTCTTC.

The rearrangement joins TRBV29-1 to TRBJ2-7; D possibly corresponds to TRBD1 (5 bases). Germline CDR1 SQVTM, CDR2 ANQGSEA. CDR3 size: 12 residues. V lost 4 bases and J lost 4, with 11 bases in between. Here the CDR3 reads CSVGRVGYEQYF. DNA for the CDR3: TGCAGCGTTGGCAGGGTTGGGTACGAGCAGTACTTC.

The genes are TRBV5-1 and TRBJ1-4; 10 nucleotides line up with TRBD1. CDR1 is SGHRS and CDR2 is YFSETQ in the germline V gene. Trimming removed 8 bases from V and 8 bases from J; junction bases left unmatched: 9. The CDR3 totals 14 residues. The CDR3 bases are TGCGCCAGTGGGACAGGGGAGAGGGGCGAAAAACTGTTTTTT. Translated, it gives CASGTGERGEKLFF.

This chain uses TRBV4-2 with TRBJ2-2, with D tentatively TRBD2 (6 bases). Trimming took off 0 bases at V and 5 bases at J, with 16 bases between the two ends. The CDR3 is 17 amino acids. CDR1 LGHNA and CDR2 YNFKEQ come from the germline V gene. CDR3 residues: CASSQDGGRTGTGELFF. CDR3 sequence (DNA): TGTGCCAGCAGCCAAGATGGGGGGAGAACGGGGACCGGGGAGCTGTTTTTT.

The V and J genes are TRBV15 and TRBJ1-6; a possible D gene is TRBD1 (6 bases). Germline V gene sequence: CDR1 LNHNV, CDR2 YYDKDF (reference sequence). This CDR3 spans 15 amino acids. Trimming pared 1 base from V and 6 bases from J, leaving 10 bases between. The CDR3 loop reads CATSRVTGSNSPLHF. CDR3 sequence (DNA): TGTGCCACCAGCAGAGTTACAGGGTCTAATTCACCCCTCCACTTT.

The V call is TRBV4-2, the J call TRBJ1-5; D remains unclear. The CDR3 covers 13 residues. Trimming pared 2 bases from V and 3 bases from J, leaving 5 bases between. CDR1 and CDR2 (germline): LGHNA, YNFKEQ. This CDR3 is CASSQQYNQPQHF. As DNA, the CDR3 is TGTGCCAGCAGCCAACAGTACAATCAGCCCCAGCATTTT.

The V gene is TRBV9, the J gene TRBJ2-1; D is undetermined. The length of the CDR3 is 11 residues. Germline-derived CDR1 and CDR2 are SGDLS and YYNGEE. Trimming removed 0 bases at V and 10 bases at J, with 5 bases between. This chain's CDR3 is CASSVDWEQFF. In DNA, the CDR3 is TGTGCCAGCAGCGTAGACTGGGAGCAGTTCTTC.

J is TRBJ2-7 and V is TRBV10-1; D gene uncertain. This CDR3 is 13 amino acids long. Germline assignment: CDR1 WNHNN and CDR2 SYGVQD (reference sequence). V dropped 3 bases and J dropped 0 bases, with 6 bases sitting between them. The CDR3 nucleotides read TGCGCCAGCAGTGAAAGCCGCTCCTACGAGCAGTACTTC. Amino acids: CASSESRSYEQYF.

The rearrangement links TRBV5-1 to TRBJ1-1, with TRBD1 as a possible D gene (6 bases). Trimming pared 4 bases from V and 5 bases from J, leaving 18 bases between. This CDR3 comprises 15 residues. Germline V gives CDR1 SGHRS, CDR2 YFSETQ. Written as DNA, the CDR3 is TGCGCCAGCAGCGGGGGGGGCGGTTTGTCGACTGAAGCTTTCTTT. Its protein is CASSGGGGLSTEAFF.

The rearrangement joins TRBV6-1 to TRBJ2-3, with 12 bases lining up with TRBD2. The trim removed 4 bases at V and 5 bases at J, leaving 13 bases unmatched. The CDR3 has 18 amino acids. Germline V gives CDR1 MNHNS, CDR2 SASEGT. CDR3 bases: TGTGCCAGCAGTGTCGGGACTAGCGGGTCTTCGCGGGGAGATACGCAGTATTTT. Translated, it gives CASSVGTSGSSRGDTQYF.

V usage is TRBV6-5 and J usage is TRBJ1-4; TRBD1 aligns across 8 bases. With 6 bases clipped from V and 5 bases from J, the junction kept 8 bases outside the gene matches. The CDR3 runs to 15 residues. Germline loops: CDR1 MNHEY, CDR2 SVGAGI. In DNA form, the CDR3 reads TGTGCCAGCAGAGCCGGACAGGGAAGGAATGAAAAACTGTTTTTT. Residues: CASRAGQGRNEKLFF.

The rearrangement joins TRBV2 to TRBJ2-7, with a possible D match to TRBD1 (5 bases). This CDR3 is 11 amino acids long. Looked up from germline, CDR1 is SNHLY and CDR2 is FYNNEI. The ends were cut back, 10 bases at V and 3 bases at J, with 10 bases in the middle. CDR3 nucleotide sequence: TGTGCCACAGGACATAGCTACGAGCAGTACTTC. Translated: CATGHSYEQYF.

The chain carries TRBV9 and TRBJ2-1; possibly TRBD1 for D (6 bases). Germline lookup yields CDR1 SGDLS and CDR2 YYNGEE. The CDR3 has 12 residues. V dropped 3 bases and J dropped 7 bases, with 8 bases sitting between them. The DNA for the CDR3 is TGTGCCAGCAGCGACCAGGGGAATGAGCAGTTCTTC. Amino acids: CASSDQGNEQFF.